This is a list of T cell receptor beta chains from one sample in a study of blood T cell repertoires in COVID-19. Data came from immunoSEQ multiplex PCR; TCRdb stores just in-frame clones and leaves some out. The sample has 270,000 or so clones, about 89% seen once; the top ten hold approximately 9.7%. Material for sequencing was peripheral blood. The receptors here all came from a middle-aged man with active or convalescent COVID-19. CDR3s include the opening cysteine and the closing phenylalanine or tryptophan. D genes are given only for firm matches. Some rows have no size entry. The others give once, few or many, or a class for an expanded clone.

clone_size	j_call	d_call	v_call	cdr3_aa	cdr3_nt
NA	TRBJ2-5	TRBD1	TRBV24-1	CATSDPGQGLGETQYF	TGTGCCACCAGTGACCCTGGACAGGGTCTGGGAGAGACCCAGTACTTC
NA	TRBJ2-7	TRBD1	TRBV6-5	CASRTGTGGYEQYF	TGTGCCAGCCGAACCGGGACAGGGGGATACGAGCAGTACTTC
NA	TRBJ2-1	TRBD1	TRBV24-1	CATSDIDRDNEQFF	TGTGCCACCAGTGACATCGACAGGGACAATGAGCAGTTCTTC
once	TRBJ2-1	NA	TRBV18	CASSPEVESYNEQFF	TGTGCCAGCTCACCAGAGGTGGAGTCCTACAATGAGCAGTTCTTC
NA	TRBJ1-1	TRBD1	TRBV12-3/TRBV12-4	CASSRTGRTEAFF	TGTGCCAGCAGCCGGACAGGGAGGACTGAAGCTTTCTTT
NA	TRBJ1-2	NA	TRBV11-3	CASSLVSGDVGGYTF	TGTGCCAGCAGCTTAGTGTCAGGGGATGTCGGTGGCTACACCTTC
NA	TRBJ2-6	NA	TRBV18	CASSPLRDDGNSGANVLTF	TGTGCCAGCTCACCGCTGCGGGACGACGGCAACTCTGGGGCCAACGTCCTGACTTTC
NA	TRBJ1-4	NA	TRBV28	CASKLEKLFF	TGTGCCAGCAAGCTTGAAAAACTGTTTTTT
once	TRBJ2-5	NA	TRBV5-6	CASSLDSYQETQYF	TGTGCCAGCAGCTTGGACAGCTATCAAGAGACCCAGTACTTC
NA	TRBJ1-1	NA	TRBV5-1	CASSPEVAVNTEAFF	TGCGCCAGCAGCCCGGAGGTGGCAGTGAACACTGAAGCTTTCTTT
few	TRBJ1-1	TRBD1	TRBV19	CASRANRGGIEAFF	TGTGCCAGTAGAGCAAACAGGGGAGGTATTGAAGCTTTCTTT
once	TRBJ2-5	TRBD1	TRBV6-5	CASSPGQLGQETQYF	TGTGCCAGCAGTCCGGGACAGCTGGGCCAAGAGACCCAGTACTTC
once	TRBJ2-7	NA	TRBV19	CASSIAGEAGEQYF	TGTGCCAGTAGTATAGCGGGAGAGGCCGGCGAGCAGTACTTC
NA	TRBJ1-3	NA	TRBV18	CASSPQAPRSSGNTIYF	TGTGCCAGCTCACCTCAGGCTCCCCGGTCCTCTGGAAACACCATATATTTT
NA	TRBJ2-7	NA	TRBV5-6	CASQWWLAGRTNEQYF	TGTGCCAGCCAATGGTGGTTGGCCGGCAGGACAAACGAGCAGTACTTC
NA	TRBJ1-2	NA	TRBV5-1	CASSYEPSGYTF	TGCGCCAGCAGCTACGAACCTAGTGGCTACACCTTC
NA	TRBJ2-7	NA	TRBV6-2/TRBV6-3	CASSFMREQYF	TGTGCCAGCAGTTTCATGAGGGAGCAGTACTTC
NA	TRBJ1-2	TRBD1	TRBV19	CASSTSDRGPVGNYGYTF	TGTGCCAGTAGTACTTCGGACAGGGGACCAGTGGGTAACTATGGCTACACCTTC
NA	TRBJ2-3	NA	TRBV29-1	CSVVGGRGDTQYF	TGCAGCGTTGTGGGGGGGCGCGGAGATACGCAGTATTTT
NA	TRBJ1-4	NA	TRBV19	CASPPGQSTNEKLFF	TGTGCCAGCCCTCCCGGACAGTCAACTAATGAAAAACTGTTTTTT
NA	TRBJ2-7	NA	TRBV11-2	CASSLGVGAVDEQYF	TGTGCCAGCAGCTTAGGCGTCGGCGCGGTCGACGAGCAGTACTTC
once	TRBJ2-1	NA	TRBV27	CASSLTGSSYNEQFF	TGTGCCAGCAGTTTGACCGGGAGCTCCTACAATGAGCAGTTCTTC
NA	TRBJ1-3	NA	TRBV9	CASTAGVLTSSGNTIYF	TGTGCCAGCACCGCCGGGGTCCTGACGAGCTCTGGAAACACCATATATTTT
NA	TRBJ2-1	TRBD2	TRBV27	CASSPAGPSHNEQFF	TGTGCCAGCAGTCCAGCGGGACCCTCCCACAATGAGCAGTTCTTC
NA	TRBJ1-2	TRBD1	TRBV3-1/TRBV3-2	CASSQGDRDWDYYGYTF	TGTGCCAGCAGCCAAGGGGACAGGGATTGGGACTATTATGGCTACACCTTC
NA	TRBJ1-1	TRBD1	TRBV5-4	CASSLGAGGTEAFF	TGTGCCAGCAGCTTGGGGGCAGGGGGTACTGAAGCTTTCTTT
NA	TRBJ1-3	NA	TRBV27	CASSLGGGNTIYF	TGTGCCAGCAGTTTAGGAGGTGGAAACACCATATATTTT
NA	TRBJ2-3	NA	TRBV27	CASSFHRAAGTDTQYF	TGTGCCAGCAGTTTCCACAGGGCCGCGGGCACAGATACGCAGTATTTT
NA	TRBJ1-5	NA	TRBV19	CASSPGVGAGGNQPQHF	TGTGCCAGTAGTCCTGGCGTGGGGGCTGGAGGCAATCAGCCCCAGCATTTT
NA	TRBJ2-7	TRBD2	TRBV27	CASSSPLAGTYEQYF	TGTGCCAGCAGTTCTCCCCTAGCGGGAACCTACGAGCAGTACTTC
NA	TRBJ1-3	NA	TRBV30	CAWSGGPGNTIYF	TGTGCCTGGAGTGGGGGGCCTGGAAACACCATATATTTT
NA	TRBJ2-3	TRBD2	TRBV5-4	CASSLARRGGRDTQYF	TGTGCCAGCAGCTTGGCGCGGCGGGGGGGCCGCGATACGCAGTATTTT
NA	TRBJ2-5	TRBD1	TRBV11-2	CASSLNVEDRGRETQYF	TGTGCCAGCAGCTTAAATGTTGAGGACAGGGGGCGGGAGACCCAGTACTTC
once	TRBJ2-1	NA	TRBV6-5	CASQTGSYNEQFF	TGTGCCAGCCAAACAGGGTCTTACAATGAGCAGTTCTTC
NA	TRBJ2-3	NA	TRBV6-5	CASSIRGGSDTQYF	TGTGCCAGCAGTATTAGGGGGGGCTCGGATACGCAGTATTTT
NA	TRBJ2-7	NA	TRBV11-2	CASSLSHSSPYEQYF	TGTGCCAGCAGCCTAAGTCACTCTAGCCCGTACGAGCAGTACTTC
once	TRBJ1-4	TRBD1	TRBV28	CASTEDRGNEKLFF	TGTGCCAGCACCGAGGACAGGGGAAATGAAAAACTGTTTTTT
NA	TRBJ2-2	NA	TRBV19	CASSIVSGTGELFF	TGTGCCAGTAGTATAGTTTCCGGCACCGGGGAGCTGTTTTTT
NA	TRBJ2-5	TRBD2	TRBV18	CASSPREGPARETQYF	TGTGCCAGCTCACCCCGGGAGGGACCGGCGCGGGAGACCCAGTACTTC
NA	TRBJ1-6	NA	TRBV19	CASRTRGDNSPLHF	TGTGCCAGTAGAACGCGGGGAGATAATTCACCCCTCCACTTT
once	TRBJ1-2	NA	TRBV28	CASGRDGYTF	TGTGCCAGCGGCAGGGATGGCTACACCTTC
NA	TRBJ2-7	TRBD1	TRBV10-3	CAISPQGAGRDEQYF	TGTGCCATCAGCCCACAGGGGGCTGGGCGAGACGAGCAGTACTTC
NA	TRBJ2-7	NA	TRBV7-2	CASSSRAGTTYEQYF	TGTGCCAGCAGCTCGAGGGCGGGGACGACCTACGAGCAGTACTTC
NA	TRBJ1-5	NA	TRBV2	CASSQGFNQPQHF	TGTGCCAGCAGTCAGGGGTTCAATCAGCCCCAGCATTTT
NA	TRBJ1-6	NA	TRBV19	CASNHPGHTLHF	TGTGCCAGCAACCACCCAGGGCATACCCTCCACTTT
NA	TRBJ2-2	TRBD1	TRBV7-6	CASGQGIPTGELFF	TGTGCCAGCGGACAGGGGATTCCAACCGGGGAGCTGTTTTTT
once	TRBJ2-7	NA	TRBV7-9	CASSLSQGGYEQYF	TGTGCCAGCAGCTTGAGTCAGGGTGGCTACGAGCAGTACTTC
NA	TRBJ1-5	NA	TRBV6-1	CASSELPPSGSNQPQHF	TGTGCCAGCAGTGAGCTACCCCCGTCGGGTAGCAATCAGCCCCAGCATTTT
NA	TRBJ2-3	NA	TRBV4-1	CASSQYTFSEGVTQYF	TGCGCCAGCAGCCAATATACTTTTTCGGAGGGAGTGACGCAGTATTTT
NA	TRBJ1-6	NA	TRBV19	CASSTEGGDSPLHF	TGTGCCAGTTCCACGGAGGGGGGGGATTCACCCCTCCACTTT
NA	TRBJ1-2	NA	TRBV30	CAWDTGNNYGYTF	TGTGCCTGGGATACAGGGAACAACTATGGCTACACCTTC
NA	TRBJ2-1	TRBD2	TRBV4-1	CASSQVSRGLANNEQFF	TGCGCCAGCAGCCAAGTTTCTCGGGGACTAGCCAACAATGAGCAGTTCTTC
NA	TRBJ1-1	NA	TRBV6-5	CASSSTGRGTEAFF	TGTGCCAGCAGTTCGACAGGCCGAGGGACTGAAGCTTTCTTT
NA	TRBJ1-3	NA	TRBV18	CASSPNRAVHSGNTIYF	TGTGCCAGCTCACCCAACAGGGCTGTACACTCTGGAAACACCATATATTTT